This T cell receptor (beta chain) was identified during a study of blood T cell repertoires in COVID-19 (dated by TCRdb to the early 2020s). In the study overall: Collaborator samples came from the United States, Italy and Spain and covered acute and convalescent phases of COVID-19. The sample metadata nearly always contained a de-identified subject ID, COVID-19 status, age in years and sex. The material from the prospective study consisted of cDNA or gDNA derived from T cells, B-cell-depleted T cells, or PBMCs. HLA class I and class II types, where available, came from metadata supplied by the sample provider rather than from assay-based typing. Deeply sampled blood TCRbeta repertoires from subjects exposed to, actively infected with, or recovered from COVID-19 were included in the dataset. A freely available public database, intended as a resource for researchers studying the immune response to SARS-CoV-2, is where the repertoires were released. Samples came from the ongoing ImmuneRACE study (first 160 participants) plus 1,254 subjects from 6 global collaborators. Findings and caveats that apply to the study as a whole: Clinical and demographic metadata were provided uncurated, with the amount varying by source and participant.

The CDR3 spans 17 residues, from the cysteine through the phenylalanine. This entry keeps only the CDR3 DNA: 51 bases, framed from base 1. The CDR1 and CDR2 encoded by the germline V gene are SGHVS and FQNEAQ. The V end gives up 5 bases and the J end 2 bases, leaving 7 bases in the junction not matched to a gene. Concerning this clone: The antigen it binds to is not known. Base qualities are missing; no much larger clone stands one base away.

TCRbeta CDR3 regions were amplified from genomic DNA by means of the immunoSEQ Assay, a bias-controlled multiplex PCR. From the authors' description of their analysis: Within the assay, amplification of reference gene primers was used to estimate how many nucleated cells each sample contained. To quantify the absolute abundance of each unique TCRbeta CDR3 rearrangement, sequence reads were collapsed and filtered. Productive Simpson clonality was computed per sample as the square root of Simpson's diversity index over productive rearrangements. In TCRdb, the immuneACCESS table is reduced to in-frame sequences with V and J assigned. These tables do not hold every clone; where another copy was compared, an unresolved V gene accounts for under half, and the others remain unexplained. D and trimming come from the DNA, and the V and J calls and clone size come from that table. The table for this sample lists approximately 140,000 clones; just over 85% of them were counted only once. The ten largest clonotypes hold less than 2% of the sample.

Each collaborating institution followed its own protocols to collect whole blood in K2EDTA tubes. Collaborator samples were shipped for TCRbeta analysis as frozen whole blood, isolated PBMCs, or DNA extracted from either sample type. The sample consisted of peripheral blood. This TCR was recovered from a woman aged 60 to 75 with acute or convalescent COVID-19. The V and J segments used are TRBV7-8 and TRBJ1-3; TRBD1 fits 12 bases in the junction. The CDR3 reads CASSRTGQGAAGNTIYF. The nucleotide sequence is TGTGCCAGCAGCCGTACGGGACAGGGGGCGGCTGGAAACACCATATATTTT.